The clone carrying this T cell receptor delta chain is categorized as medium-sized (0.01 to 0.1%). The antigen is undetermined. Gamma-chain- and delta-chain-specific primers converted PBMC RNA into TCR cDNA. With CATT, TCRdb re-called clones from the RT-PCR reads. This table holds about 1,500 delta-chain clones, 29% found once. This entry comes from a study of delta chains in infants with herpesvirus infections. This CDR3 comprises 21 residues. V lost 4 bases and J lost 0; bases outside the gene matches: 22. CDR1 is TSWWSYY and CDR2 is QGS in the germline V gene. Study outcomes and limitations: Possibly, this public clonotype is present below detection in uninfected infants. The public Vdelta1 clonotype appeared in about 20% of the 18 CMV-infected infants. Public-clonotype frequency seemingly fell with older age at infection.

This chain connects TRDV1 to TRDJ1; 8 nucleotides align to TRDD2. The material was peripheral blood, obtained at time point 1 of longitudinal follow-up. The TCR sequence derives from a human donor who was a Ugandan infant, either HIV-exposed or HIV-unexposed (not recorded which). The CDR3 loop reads CALGVRLPTLIWERDTDKLIF. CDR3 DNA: TGTGCTCTTGGGGTTCGACTTCCTACGCTGATCTGGGAAAGGGACACCGATAAACTCATCTTT.